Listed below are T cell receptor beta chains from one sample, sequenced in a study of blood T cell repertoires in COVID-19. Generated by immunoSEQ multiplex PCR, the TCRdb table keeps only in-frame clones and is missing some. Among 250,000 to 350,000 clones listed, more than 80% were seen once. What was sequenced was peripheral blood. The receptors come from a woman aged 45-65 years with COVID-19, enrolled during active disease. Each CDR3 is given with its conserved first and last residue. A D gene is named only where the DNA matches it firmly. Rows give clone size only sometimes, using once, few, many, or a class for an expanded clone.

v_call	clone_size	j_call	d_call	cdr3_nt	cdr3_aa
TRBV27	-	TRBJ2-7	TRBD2	TGTGCCAGCAGGACATCTGGACTAGCGGGAAGTCATCCCTCCTACGAGCAGTACTTC	CASRTSGLAGSHPSYEQYF
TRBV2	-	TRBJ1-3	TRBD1	TGTGCCAGCCGCGACAGGGCGGCTGGAAACACCATATATTTT	CASRDRAAGNTIYF
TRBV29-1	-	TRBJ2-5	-	TGCAGCGTTGAGATGGTTACTGAGACCCAGTACTTC	CSVEMVTETQYF
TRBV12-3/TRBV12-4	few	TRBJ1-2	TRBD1	TGTGCCAGCAGGGACAGGGTGCTTGATGGCTACACCTTC	CASRDRVLDGYTF
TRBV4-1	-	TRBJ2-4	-	TGCGCCAGCAGCCAAGATCTAGGGTCGGGGTCCAAACTAGCCAAAAACATTCAGTACTTC	CASSQDLGSGSKLAKNIQYF
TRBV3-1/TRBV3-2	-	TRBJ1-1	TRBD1	TGTGCCAGCAGCCGGACAGGGGACACTGAAGCTTTCTTT	CASSRTGDTEAFF
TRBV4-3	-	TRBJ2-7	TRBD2	TGCGCCAGCAGCCAAGCAGTTGGGACGACTAGCGGGGGGAGCTACGAGCAGTACTTC	CASSQAVGTTSGGSYEQYF
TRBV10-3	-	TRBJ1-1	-	TGTGCCATCAGTGACCCCACTAGTTGGGAGAACACTGAAGCTTTCTTT	CAISDPTSWENTEAFF
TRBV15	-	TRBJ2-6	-	TGTGCCACCAGCCCGGGCTCTGGGGCCAACGTCCTGACTTTC	CATSPGSGANVLTF
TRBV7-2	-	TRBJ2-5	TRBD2	TGTGCCAGCAGCCTCGGGACTAGCGGGAGACTTGGGGAGACCCAGTACTTC	CASSLGTSGRLGETQYF
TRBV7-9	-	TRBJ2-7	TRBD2	TGTGCCAGCAGCCCGGCTAGCGGGACCTCCTACGAGCAGTACTTC	CASSPASGTSYEQYF
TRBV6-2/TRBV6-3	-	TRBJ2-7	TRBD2	TGTGCCAGCAGTTACCCAACCTTTGCTAGCGGACCCTACGAGCAGTACTTC	CASSYPTFASGPYEQYF
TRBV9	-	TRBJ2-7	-	TGTGCCAGCAGCGACTCACTAGGCGAGCAGTACTTC	CASSDSLGEQYF
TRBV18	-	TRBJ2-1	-	TGTGCCAGCTCACTCGAACAGGGAGGGTACAATGAGCAGTTCTTC	CASSLEQGGYNEQFF
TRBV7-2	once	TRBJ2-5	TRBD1	TGTGCCAGCAGCTTGACCCGGGACAGGCAAGAGACCCAGTACTTC	CASSLTRDRQETQYF
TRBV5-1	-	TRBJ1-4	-	TGCGCCAGCAGCCCCAGGACGGGAGAAAATGAAAAACTGTTTTTT	CASSPRTGENEKLFF
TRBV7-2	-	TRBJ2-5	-	TGTGCCAGCAGCTTAGCGTATGGTAGCGGCCAAGAGACCCAGTACTTC	CASSLAYGSGQETQYF
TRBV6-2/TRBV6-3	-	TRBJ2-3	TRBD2	TGTGCCAGCAGCCTCCCGGGACTAGCAAGGACAGATACGCAGTATTTT	CASSLPGLARTDTQYF
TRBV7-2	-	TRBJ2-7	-	TGTGCCAGCAGCGAGCAGGGCTACGAGCAGTACTTC	CASSEQGYEQYF
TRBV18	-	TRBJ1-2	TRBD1	TGTGCCAGCTCAGGGGACAGGGACTATGGCTACACCTTC	CASSGDRDYGYTF
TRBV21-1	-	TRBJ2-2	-	TGTGCCAGCAGAGCTAGCGGGCCTAACACCGGGGAGCTGTTTTTT	CASRASGPNTGELFF